The 28 T cell receptor beta chains in this list originate from one sample, sequenced in a study of blood T cell repertoires in COVID-19. The data were produced by immunoSEQ multiplex PCR, yet TCRdb's version contains in-frame clones alone and is incomplete. The table includes 250,000 to 300,000 clones, around 85% detected once. The sample was peripheral blood. The receptors were gathered from a woman under 40 with COVID-19, enrolled during active disease.

The gene calls are TRBV2 and TRBJ2-3, with D perhaps matching TRBD2 (6 bases). This CDR3 comprises 15 residues. Germline values: CDR1 SNHLY, CDR2 FYNNEI. Trimming left V 2 bases short and J 1 base short, with 10 bases between. The CDR3 DNA follows: TGTGCCAGCAGTGAAAGGAGGGTAGGCACAGATACGCAGTATTTT. This sequence encodes CASSERRVGTDTQYF.

The chain couples TRBV7-6 to TRBJ2-3, with D hard to call. Germline V gene lookup returns CDR1 SGHVS and CDR2 FNYEAQ. The CDR3 runs 15 residues. Trimming stripped 0 bases from V and 2 bases from J, with 9 bases between. The CDR3 protein is CASSLAGRYTDTQYF. Here the CDR3 DNA reads TGTGCCAGCAGCTTAGCGGGCCGTTACACAGATACGCAGTATTTT.

This clone was counted a few times. The DNA of the CDR3 is TGTGCTAGTGGTATAGAGGTTAACACTGAAGCTTTCTTT. Translated, it gives CASGIEVNTEAFF. The chain joins TRBV12-5 to TRBJ1-1; D gene uncertain. Germline V gene sequence: CDR1 LGHNT, CDR2 FRNRAP. The germline V and J ends were trimmed by 5 bases and 2 bases, with 9 bases remaining between them. The CDR3 has 13 residues.

The V call is TRBV9, the J call TRBJ2-7; 7 positions agree with TRBD1. CDR1 and CDR2 from the germline V gene are SGDLS and YYNGEE. The CDR3 covers 14 residues. With V trimmed by 5 bases and J by 2 bases, 7 bases remained unmatched. Written as DNA, the CDR3 is TGTGCCAGCAGATCACAACAGGGGCCCTACGAGCAGTACTTC. Translating it yields CASRSQQGPYEQYF.

A few counts support this clone. V gene TRBV30 combines with J gene TRBJ2-5, with 12 positions matching TRBD2. Losses at the gene ends were 1 base for V and 3 bases for J; bases not matched to a gene: 6. Germline loops: CDR1 GTSNPN, CDR2 SVGIG (reference sequence). This CDR3 has 16 amino acids. The DNA of the CDR3 is TGTGCCTGGAGTGGCTGGACTAGCGGGACCAAAGAGACCCAGTACTTC. Translated: CAWSGWTSGTKETQYF. The variable domain in full, with the rest retrieved from reference TRBV30 and TRBJ2-5, is SQTIHQWPATLVQPVGSPLSLECTVEGTSNPNLYWYRQAAGRGLQLLFYSVGIGQISSEVPQNLSASRPQDRQFILSSKKLLLSDSGFYLCAWSGWTSGTKETQYFGPGTRLLVL.

This chain links TRBV9 with TRBJ1-2; the match to TRBD1 covers 8 bases. There are 14 residues in the CDR3. CDR1 SGDLS and CDR2 YYNGEE come from the germline V gene. After removal of 3 bases from V and 6 bases from J, the junction contained 7 bases not matched to a gene. This CDR3 reads CASSGMDRVDGYTF. The CDR3 DNA follows: TGTGCCAGCAGCGGCATGGACAGGGTAGATGGCTACACCTTC.

The rearrangement links TRBV19 to TRBJ1-2; 9 bases map to TRBD1. Germline loops: CDR1 LNHDA, CDR2 SQIVND (reference sequence). CDR3 length: 16 amino acids. Trimming removed 6 bases from V and 2 bases from J; junction bases left unmatched: 10. The CDR3 DNA is TGTGCCAGTAGCTCTCGGGACAGGGAGAGGAACTATGGCTACACCTTC. Encoded protein: CASSSRDRERNYGYTF.

This sequence joins TRBV6-5 and TRBJ2-1; 9 positions agree with TRBD2. The CDR3 consists of 15 residues. The germline CDR1 and CDR2 sequences are MNHEY and SVGAGI. V gave up 2 bases and J gave up 7 bases; unmatched junction bases: 6. The CDR3 loop reads CASSYQAGGLNEQFF. CDR3 bases: TGTGCCAGCAGTTACCAAGCGGGGGGCCTTAATGAGCAGTTCTTC.

The rearrangement joins TRBV5-1 to TRBJ1-1; tentatively, D is TRBD1 (5 bases). The CDR3 spans 19 residues. Germline loops: CDR1 SGHRS, CDR2 YFSETQ. V gave up 1 base and J gave up 1 base, with 23 bases separating them. The CDR3 reads CASSLTSITGTQRNTEAFF. As DNA, the CDR3 is TGCGCCAGCAGCTTGACCTCCATTACAGGTACCCAACGGAACACTGAAGCTTTCTTT.

DNA of the CDR3: TGTGCCAGCAGTGAAGCCTCCAGGGGACGCAAAGAGACCCAGTACTTC. Translating gives CASSEASRGRKETQYF. The V and J genes are TRBV6-1 and TRBJ2-5, with a tentative D call TRBD1 (6 bases). Germline-derived CDR1 and CDR2 are MNHNS and SASEGT. The CDR3 is made up of 16 amino acids. Trimming took 0 bases from V and 3 from J, leaving 14 bases between them.

This chain joins TRBV5-4 and TRBJ2-4, with D possibly TRBD2 on 6 matching bases. The germline V and J ends were trimmed by 2 bases and 1 base, with 7 bases remaining between them. The CDR3 has 14 residues. The germline CDR1 and CDR2 sequences are SGHNT and YYREEE (reference sequence). The CDR3 region has the DNA TGTGCCAGCAGCTTAAGCGGGGCCAAAAACATTCAGTACTTC. Encoded protein: CASSLSGAKNIQYF.

This chain's CDR3 is CASSLRGSSYNSPLHF. CDR3 nucleotide sequence: TGTGCCAGCAGCTTAAGGGGGAGCTCCTATAATTCACCCCTCCACTTT. This chain joins TRBV13 and TRBJ1-6; D is possibly TRBD1 (6 bases). The germline gives CDR1 PRHDT, CDR2 FYEKMQ (reference sequence). This CDR3 has 16 residues. V was pared by 2 bases and J by 0 bases, with 8 bases between.

The chain uses TRBV6-1 and TRBJ2-2; 7 bases map to TRBD2. CDR3 length equals 14 residues. Losses at the gene ends were 3 bases for V and 7 bases for J; bases not matched to a gene: 5. Per germline, CDR1 MNHNS and CDR2 SASEGT. As DNA, the CDR3 is TGTGCCAGCAGTGACAGGGCTAGCGGCGGGGAGCTGTTTTTT. It codes for CASSDRASGGELFF.

The V call is TRBV5-4, the J call TRBJ1-6, with TRBD1 matching over 7 bases. CDR3 length: 16 amino acids. After removal of 0 bases from V and 6 bases from J, the junction contained 6 bases not matched to a gene. CDR1 and CDR2 from the germline V gene are SGHNT and YYREEE (reference sequence). In DNA, the CDR3 is TGTGCCAGCAGCTTGGCGCTTAACAGGGGTAATTCACCCCTCCACTTT. Amino acids: CASSLALNRGNSPLHF.

This clone was observed once. CDR3 DNA: TGCGCCAGCAGCCCCCCCAATCTAGCGGGGGGAGAGACCCAGTACTTC. Translation: CASSPPNLAGGETQYF. This sequence joins TRBV4-1 and TRBJ2-5; 11 bases align to TRBD2. J gave up 4 bases and V 4 bases, and 8 bases lay outside the gene matches. CDR3 length: 16 residues. Germline-derived CDR1 and CDR2 are MGHRA and YSYEKL.

V gene TRBV18 combines with J gene TRBJ2-7; no definite D call. Germline-derived CDR1 and CDR2 are KGHSH and LQKENI. This CDR3 is built from 14 residues. V gave up 3 bases and J gave up 5 bases, with 14 bases separating them. The CDR3 reads CASSPGSMRNEQYF. CDR3 coding DNA: TGTGCCAGCTCACCGGGCTCGATGAGAAACGAGCAGTACTTC.

The V gene is TRBV29-1, the J gene TRBJ1-2; possible D gene TRBD1, 5 bases. The CDR3 totals 10 residues. The germline V gene encodes CDR1 SQVTM and CDR2 ANQGSEA. Trimming took off 4 bases at V and 7 bases at J, with 7 bases between the two ends. The DNA for the CDR3 is TGCAGCGTTGTGCAGGGTGGCTACACCTTC. Encoded protein: CSVVQGGYTF.

The J gene is TRBJ2-1, the V gene TRBV12-5; the D is unclear. Trimming pared 2 bases from V and 9 bases from J, leaving 5 bases between. CDR3 length: 11 residues. From germline, CDR1 is LGHNT and CDR2 FRNRAP. For the CDR3, the DNA is TGTGCTAGTGGTTTGTCGAGTGAGCAGTTCTTC. This gives the protein CASGLSSEQFF.

Comments on this clone: The germline gene is not matched at one end of the junction; a read error may be the cause. The chain has TRBV6-1 and TRBJ1-2; D is undetermined. The germline CDR1 and CDR2 sequences are MNHNS and SASEGT. The CDR3 is 11 residues long. The CDR3 DNA is TGTGCCAGCAGTGAACTAGCCGGTCTCCCTTTC. Its protein is CASSELAGLPF.

The V call is TRBV5-1, the J call TRBJ1-4; TRBD1 agrees at 8 bases. The CDR3 totals 16 residues. CDR1 and CDR2 from the germline V gene are SGHRS and YFSETQ. Losses at the gene ends were 4 bases for V and 4 bases for J; bases not matched to a gene: 9. CDR3 nucleotide sequence: TGCGCCAGCAGCCCCGGGGCAGGGGGCCTTAATGAAAAACTGTTTTTT. This gives the protein CASSPGAGGLNEKLFF.

This sequence joins TRBV19 and TRBJ2-7; 12 positions match TRBD1. CDR3 size: 15 residues. CDR1 LNHDA and CDR2 SQIVND come from the germline V gene (reference sequence). V was pared by 7 bases and J by 4 bases, with 8 bases of the junction left unmatched. CDR3 protein: CASNPGTGGYYEQYF. CDR3 DNA sequence: TGTGCCAGTAACCCCGGGACAGGGGGCTATTACGAGCAGTACTTC. Together with reference TRBV19 and TRBJ2-7, the CDR3 gives the full variable domain: DGGITQSPKYLFRKEGQNVTLSCEQNLNHDAMYWYRQDPGQGLRLIYYSQIVNDFQKGDIAEGYSVSREKKESFPLTVTSAQKNPTAFYLCASNPGTGGYYEQYFGPGTRLTVT.

The chain recombines TRBV11-1 with TRBJ1-5; no reliable D call. V lost 5 bases, J lost 0 bases, and 14 bases lay in between. The CDR3 covers 16 residues. Germline V gives CDR1 SGHAT, CDR2 FQDESV (reference sequence). CDR3: CASSLLRRDSNQPQHF. The CDR3 region has the DNA TGTGCCAGCAGCCTCCTAAGAAGAGATAGCAATCAGCCCCAGCATTTT.

The gene calls are TRBV10-2 and TRBJ2-5; D is perhaps TRBD2 (6 bases). The length of the CDR3 is 15 residues. CDR1 and CDR2 from the germline V gene are WSHSY and SAAADI. Between the trimmed V and J ends, which lost 3 bases and 4 bases, there was a span of 15 bases. In DNA form, the CDR3 reads TGCGCCAGCAGTGAATGGACTACGTGGCGAGAGACCCAGTACTTC. It specifies CASSEWTTWRETQYF.

This clone was observed a handful of times. Other DNA sequences from this sample encode an identical CDR3 as well. The chain links TRBV11-3 to TRBJ2-1, with 11 positions matching TRBD2. Germline trimming cut 4 bases from V and 2 bases from J; bases unmatched to any gene: 1. Germline V lookup: CDR1 SGHNT, CDR2 YENEEA. This CDR3 spans 15 amino acids. CDR3 residues: CASSSSGGPYNEQFF. DNA for the CDR3: TGTGCCAGCAGCTCTAGCGGGGGGCCCTACAATGAGCAGTTCTTC.

The chain couples TRBV9 to TRBJ1-6; no clear D. The germline gives CDR1 SGDLS, CDR2 YYNGEE. Deletions cut 5 bases from V and 7 bases from J, with 7 bases between. CDR3 length: 12 amino acids. In DNA, the CDR3 is TGTGCCAGCAGTACACCAAATTCACCCCTCCACTTT. Protein product: CASSTPNSPLHF.

This chain connects TRBV29-1 to TRBJ1-1; D is perhaps TRBD1 (5 bases). Germline V gene sequence: CDR1 SQVTM, CDR2 ANQGSEA. The CDR3 covers 10 residues. The germline V and J ends were trimmed by 3 bases and 6 bases, with 5 bases remaining between them. CDR3 in DNA: TGCAGCGTTGAGGGGCCTGAAGCTTTCTTT. The encoded protein is CSVEGPEAFF.

The chain carries TRBV18 and TRBJ1-5; 8 nucleotides align to TRBD1. The CDR3 runs 17 residues. Germline trimming cut 3 bases from V and 3 bases from J; bases unmatched to any gene: 10. CDR1 is KGHSH, CDR2 LQKENI, per germline. In DNA form, the CDR3 reads TGTGCCAGCTCACCGGAGACAGGGGTGGTGTACAATCAGCCCCAGCATTTT. Protein product: CASSPETGVVYNQPQHF. Variable domain in full (rest from reference TRBV18 and TRBJ1-5): NAGVMQNPRHLVRRRGQEARLRCSPMKGHSHVYWYRQLPEEGLKFMVYLQKENIIDESGMPKERFSAEFPKEGPSILRIQQVVRGDSAAYFCASSPETGVVYNQPQHFGDGTRLSIL.

The chain uses TRBV4-1 and TRBJ2-3, with 11 bases matching TRBD2. Losses at the gene ends were 4 bases for V and 7 bases for J; bases not matched to a gene: 7. CDR1 MGHRA and CDR2 YSYEKL come from the germline V gene. This CDR3 contains 15 residues. The CDR3 region has the DNA TGCGCCAGCAGCCCCTTAGCGGGGGGGTTGAATACGCAGTATTTT. Its translation: CASSPLAGGLNTQYF.